This T cell receptor (beta chain) was documented in a study of shared clonotypes between healthy human individuals. Germline CDR1 MGHRA, CDR2 YSYEKL. The CDR3 runs 16 residues. V shed 1 base and J 8 bases; nucleotides not matched to a gene: 10. This clone was seen a handful of times. TCRdb keeps only in-frame clones here, not all; method: immunoSEQ multiplex PCR. The sample consists of 650,000 to 750,000 clones, approximately 75% of them appearing once. The sequenced material came from memory CD4+ T cells sorted from blood. Specified subset: CD45RA-negative fraction. V usage is TRBV4-1 and J usage is TRBJ2-1, with TRBD2 matching over 8 bases. The sequence was collected from a woman in her twenties or thirties in good health. This chain's CDR3 is CASSQGRVDGRDEQFF. CDR3 sequence (DNA): TGCGCCAGCAGCCAAGGGCGGGTGGACGGGAGGGATGAGCAGTTCTTC.